Below, 2 T cell receptor beta chains from the same sample are listed, as sequenced in a study of OX40 agonist ivuxolimab in advanced cancers. Data came from immunoSEQ multiplex PCR; TCRdb stores just in-frame clones and leaves some out. The sample shows 80,000 or so clones, roughly 86% of them seen only once. The sequencing used CD4+ or CD8+ T cells sorted from blood, collected in a trial of the OX40 agonist ivuxolimab. These receptors all stem from an adult with an advanced solid tumor such as melanoma, head and neck, liver or kidney cancer.

The chain carries TRBV15 and TRBJ1-1, with D possibly being TRBD1 (5 bases). V was cut by 8 bases and J by 10 bases, with 17 bases left in between. The CDR3 runs to 12 residues. The germline gives CDR1 LNHNV, CDR2 YYDKDF (reference sequence). The CDR3 here is CATPRDSRAAFF. CDR3 in DNA: TGTGCCACCCCCCGGGACTCTAGAGCAGCTTTCTTT.

The V and J genes are TRBV5-3 and TRBJ1-1; D is perhaps TRBD1 (5 bases). TRBV5-3 is an ORF; its function is uncertain. This CDR3 spans 12 amino acids. V gave up 3 bases and J gave up 12 bases, with 15 bases separating them. This chain's CDR3 is CARSSTGGLTFF. For the CDR3, the DNA is TGTGCCAGAAGCTCTACAGGAGGTTTAACTTTCTTT.